A selection of T cell receptor beta chains follows, all from one sample in a study of shared clonotypes between healthy human individuals. Assay used: immunoSEQ multiplex PCR; TCRdb lists only in-frame clones, some missing. Of a few million clones in the sample, approximately 93% were seen once. Sequenced material: naive CD4+ T cells from PBMCs. The receptors stem from a man aged 18 to 29 in good health. Some clones in this sample may be carry-over from other donors' samples. CDR3s include the opening cysteine and the closing phenylalanine or tryptophan. The order of the fields is D gene, clone size, J gene, V gene, CDR3 DNA, CDR3 protein. D genes are given only for firm matches. The listing skips clone size in some rows; elsewhere it reads once, few, many or a size class.

D: TRBD1
size: NA
J: TRBJ2-1
V: TRBV7-2
DNA: TGTGCCAGCAGCTCCGACAGGGGTGCACCTACCTACAATGAGCAGTTCTTC
CDR3: CASSSDRGAPTYNEQFF

D: TRBD1
size: NA
J: TRBJ1-1
V: TRBV19
DNA: TGTGCCAGTAGTGCAGGTAGGGGGCTTGACACTGAAGCTTTCTTT
CDR3: CASSAGRGLDTEAFF

D: NA
size: NA
J: TRBJ1-1
V: TRBV28
DNA: TGTGCCAGCAGGCCTACAGGACCAATGAACACTGAAGCTTTCTTT
CDR3: CASRPTGPMNTEAFF

D: NA
size: NA
J: TRBJ1-2
V: TRBV19
DNA: TGTGCCAGTAGTCTTGACAGAACTTCTAACTATGGCTACACCTTC
CDR3: CASSLDRTSNYGYTF

D: NA
size: NA
J: TRBJ2-5
V: TRBV5-1
DNA: TGCGCCAGCAGCTTGGGCCAGCGTCTGGAGACCCAGTACTTC
CDR3: CASSLGQRLETQYF

D: TRBD2
size: NA
J: TRBJ2-3
V: TRBV7-9
DNA: TGTGCCAGCAGCTCACCGACTAGACGGGAGGCAGATACGCAGTATTTT
CDR3: CASSSPTRREADTQYF

D: NA
size: NA
J: TRBJ1-1
V: TRBV28
DNA: TGTGCCAGCACGGCCCCACAGGGCCCTAGGAACACTGAAGCTTTCTTT
CDR3: CASTAPQGPRNTEAFF

D: NA
size: NA
J: TRBJ2-5
V: TRBV5-1
DNA: TGCGCCAGCAGCCCCTGGGACGGTAAAATTGAGACCCAGTACTTC
CDR3: CASSPWDGKIETQYF

D: NA
size: NA
J: TRBJ2-7
V: TRBV5-4
DNA: TGTGCCAGCAGCTCCGCGGCGCAGGACAATTACTACGAGCAGTACTTC
CDR3: CASSSAAQDNYYEQYF

D: NA
size: NA
J: TRBJ2-2
V: TRBV5-1
DNA: TGCGCCAGCAGCTTGTCAGGTCACCCCGGGGAGCTGTTTTTT
CDR3: CASSLSGHPGELFF

D: NA
size: NA
J: TRBJ1-4
V: TRBV30
DNA: TGTGCCTGGAGTGTACAGGGTGGCCCTGTATGTTTT
CDR3: CAWSVQGGPVCF

D: NA
size: NA
J: TRBJ1-1
V: TRBV7-8
DNA: TGTGCCAGCAGCCGTTTAGGCAGGTCCAACACTGAAGCTTTCTTT
CDR3: CASSRLGRSNTEAFF

D: TRBD2
size: NA
J: TRBJ2-7
V: TRBV5-1
DNA: TGCGCCAGCAGCCCCGGGACTAGCGGGAGGGCCTACGAGCAGTACTTC
CDR3: CASSPGTSGRAYEQYF

D: TRBD1
size: NA
J: TRBJ2-7
V: TRBV5-4
DNA: TGTGCCAGCAGCTTGGTGACAGGGGATGGTAACGAGCAGTACTTC
CDR3: CASSLVTGDGNEQYF

D: NA
size: NA
J: TRBJ1-1
V: TRBV18
DNA: TGTGCCAGCTCAGACAGTCTGAACACTGAAGCTTTCTTT
CDR3: CASSDSLNTEAFF

D: TRBD2
size: once
J: TRBJ2-7
V: TRBV9
DNA: TGTGCCAGCAGCGTAGCCTTAGCGGGCGCCGCAAGCGAGCAGTACTTC
CDR3: CASSVALAGAASEQYF

D: NA
size: once
J: TRBJ2-1
V: TRBV21-1
DNA: TGTGCCAGCAGCAAAGCGAGTCCCAGGGCGTCGTCCTACAATGAGCAGTTCTTC
CDR3: CASSKASPRASSYNEQFF

D: NA
size: NA
J: TRBJ2-5
V: TRBV5-1
DNA: TGCGCCAGCAGCTTCGAAAGGGCTCAAGAGACCCAGTACTTC
CDR3: CASSFERAQETQYF

D: NA
size: few
J: TRBJ1-1
V: TRBV6-5
DNA: TGTGCCAGCAGTCCCCCAGCGGGGACTGAAGCTTTCTTT
CDR3: CASSPPAGTEAFF

D: NA
size: once
J: TRBJ1-2
V: TRBV4-2
DNA: TGTGCCAGCAGCCAAGCGTCAAGGGGTGGGTATGGCTACACCTTC
CDR3: CASSQASRGGYGYTF

D: NA
size: NA
J: TRBJ2-4
V: TRBV9
DNA: TGTGCCAGCAGCAACGGGGCTGGGTCCAAAAACATTCAGTACTTC
CDR3: CASSNGAGSKNIQYF